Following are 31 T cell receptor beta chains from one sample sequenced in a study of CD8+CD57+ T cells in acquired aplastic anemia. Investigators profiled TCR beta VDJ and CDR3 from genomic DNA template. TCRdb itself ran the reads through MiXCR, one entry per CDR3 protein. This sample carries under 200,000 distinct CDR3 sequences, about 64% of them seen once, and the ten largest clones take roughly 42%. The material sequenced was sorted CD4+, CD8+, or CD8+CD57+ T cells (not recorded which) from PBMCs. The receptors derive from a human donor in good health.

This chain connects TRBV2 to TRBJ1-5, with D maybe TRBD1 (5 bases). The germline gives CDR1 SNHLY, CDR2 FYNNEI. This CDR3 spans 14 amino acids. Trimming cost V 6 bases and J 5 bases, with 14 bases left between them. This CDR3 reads CASRVSGGDQPQHF. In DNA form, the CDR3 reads TGTGCCAGCAGAGTATCGGGGGGAGATCAGCCCCAGCATTTT. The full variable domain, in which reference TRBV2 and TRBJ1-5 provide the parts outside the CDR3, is EPEVTQTPSHQVTQMGQEVILRCVPISNHLYFYWYRQILGQKVEFLVSFYNNEISEKSEIFDDQFSVERPDGSNFTLKIRSTKLEDSAMYFCASRVSGGDQPQHFGDGTRLSIL.

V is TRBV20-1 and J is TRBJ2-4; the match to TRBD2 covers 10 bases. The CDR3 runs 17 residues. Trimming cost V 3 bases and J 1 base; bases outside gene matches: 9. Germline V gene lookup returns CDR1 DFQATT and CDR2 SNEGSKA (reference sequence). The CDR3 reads CSASGLAGDGAKNIQYF. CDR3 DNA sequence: TGCAGTGCTAGCGGGCTAGCGGGAGATGGGGCCAAAAACATTCAGTACTTC.

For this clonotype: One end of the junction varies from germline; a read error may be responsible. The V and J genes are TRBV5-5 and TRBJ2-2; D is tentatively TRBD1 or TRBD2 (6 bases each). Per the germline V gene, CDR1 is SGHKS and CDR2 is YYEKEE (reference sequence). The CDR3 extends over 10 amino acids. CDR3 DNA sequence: TGTGCCAGCAGCCCTCCCCGGGGGCCTTTT. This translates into CASSPPRGPF.

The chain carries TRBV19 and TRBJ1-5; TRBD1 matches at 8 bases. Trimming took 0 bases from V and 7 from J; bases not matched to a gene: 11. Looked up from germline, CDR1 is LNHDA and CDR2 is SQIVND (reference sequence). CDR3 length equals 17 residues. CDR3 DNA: TGTGCCAGTAGTATAGATCGGACAGGGAGGGTAGGCCAGCCCCAGCATTTT. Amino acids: CASSIDRTGRVGQPQHF.

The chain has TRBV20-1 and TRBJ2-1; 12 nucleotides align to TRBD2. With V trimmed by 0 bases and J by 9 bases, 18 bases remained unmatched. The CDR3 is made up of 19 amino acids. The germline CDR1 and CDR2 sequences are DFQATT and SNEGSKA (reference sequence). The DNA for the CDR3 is TGCAGTGCTAGAGATCGACTAGCGGGGGCCACGAGGGCAATTGGTGAGCAGTTCTTC. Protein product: CSARDRLAGATRAIGEQFF.

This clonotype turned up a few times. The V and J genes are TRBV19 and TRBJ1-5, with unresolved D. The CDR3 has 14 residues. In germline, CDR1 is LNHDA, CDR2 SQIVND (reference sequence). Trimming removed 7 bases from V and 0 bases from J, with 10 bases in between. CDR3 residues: CASKSSLSNQPQHF. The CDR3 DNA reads TGTGCCAGTAAATCGTCTCTTAGCAATCAGCCCCAGCATTTT.

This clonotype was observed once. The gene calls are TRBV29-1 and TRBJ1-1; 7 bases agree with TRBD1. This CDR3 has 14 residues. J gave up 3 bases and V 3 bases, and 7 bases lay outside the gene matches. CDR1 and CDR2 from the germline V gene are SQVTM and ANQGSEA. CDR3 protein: CSVELGGKDTEAFF. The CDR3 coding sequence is TGCAGCGTTGAGCTAGGGGGCAAAGACACTGAAGCTTTCTTT. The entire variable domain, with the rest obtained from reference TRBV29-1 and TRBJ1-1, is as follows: SAVISQKPSRDICQRGTSLTIQCQVDSQVTMMFWYRQQPGQSLTLIATANQGSEATYESGFVIDKFPISRPNLTFSTLTVSNMSPEDSSIYLCSVELGGKDTEAFFGQGTRLTVV.

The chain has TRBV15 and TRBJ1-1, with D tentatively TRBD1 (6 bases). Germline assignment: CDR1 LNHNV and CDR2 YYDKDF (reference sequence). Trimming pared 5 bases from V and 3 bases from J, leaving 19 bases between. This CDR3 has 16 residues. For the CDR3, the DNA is TGTGCCACCAGCCCCCAAGGGGGTCGGAGAGACACTGAAGCTTTCTTT. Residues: CATSPQGGRRDTEAFF. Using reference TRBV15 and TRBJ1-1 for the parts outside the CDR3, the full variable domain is DAMVIQNPRYQVTQFGKPVTLSCSQTLNHNVMYWYQQKSSQAPKLLFHYYDKDFNNEADTPDNFQSRRPNTSFCFLDIRSPGLGDTAMYLCATSPQGGRRDTEAFFGQGTRLTVV.

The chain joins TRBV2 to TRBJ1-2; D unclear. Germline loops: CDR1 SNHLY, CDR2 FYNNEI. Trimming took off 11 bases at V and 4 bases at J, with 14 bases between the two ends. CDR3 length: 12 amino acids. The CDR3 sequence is CAGSDGVYGYTF. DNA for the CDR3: TGTGCCGGTTCGGACGGTGTCTATGGCTACACCTTC.

The CDR3 nucleotides read TGTGCCAGCAGTGATGGGGGGGAGAGATCACCCCTCCACTTT. This sequence encodes CASSDGGERSPLHF. V is TRBV6-1 and J is TRBJ1-6, with D perhaps TRBD1 (5 bases). The V gene lost 3 bases and the J gene lost 10 bases, with 13 bases spanning the gap. Looked up from germline, CDR1 is MNHNS and CDR2 is SASEGT. The CDR3 length is 14 residues.

In DNA form, the CDR3 reads TGCAGTGCTAGAGAGGAGGGGCAGGGCCACTATGGCTACACCTTC. This codes for CSAREEGQGHYGYTF. This chain uses TRBV20-1 with TRBJ1-2; TRBD1 is a possible D gene (5 bases). V lost 0 bases and J lost 3, with 14 bases in between. CDR1 DFQATT and CDR2 SNEGSKA come from the germline V gene (reference sequence). The CDR3 is made up of 15 amino acids.

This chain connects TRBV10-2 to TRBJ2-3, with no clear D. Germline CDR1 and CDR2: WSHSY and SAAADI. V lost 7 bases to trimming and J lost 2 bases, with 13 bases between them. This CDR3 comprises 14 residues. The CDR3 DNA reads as TGCGCCAGCAAAAACCTAGGGCCCACAGATACGCAGTATTTT. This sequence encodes CASKNLGPTDTQYF.

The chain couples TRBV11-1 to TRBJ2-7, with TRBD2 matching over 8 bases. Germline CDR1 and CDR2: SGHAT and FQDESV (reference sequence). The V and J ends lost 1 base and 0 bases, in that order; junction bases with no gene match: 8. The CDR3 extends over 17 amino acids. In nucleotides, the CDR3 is TGTGCCAGCAGCTTAGGGGTACTAGCGGTCACCTCCTACGAGCAGTACTTC. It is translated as CASSLGVLAVTSYEQYF.

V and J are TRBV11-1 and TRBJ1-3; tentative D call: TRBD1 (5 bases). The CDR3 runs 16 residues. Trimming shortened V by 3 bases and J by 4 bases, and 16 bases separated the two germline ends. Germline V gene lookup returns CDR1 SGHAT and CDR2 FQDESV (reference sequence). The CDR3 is CASSFDPDSFGNTIYF. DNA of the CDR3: TGTGCCAGCAGCTTCGACCCCGACAGCTTCGGAAACACCATATATTTT.

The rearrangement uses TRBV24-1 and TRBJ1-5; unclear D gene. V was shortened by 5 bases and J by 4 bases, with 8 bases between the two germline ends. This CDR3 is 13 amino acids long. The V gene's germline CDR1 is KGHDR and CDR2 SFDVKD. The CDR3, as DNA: TGTGCCACCAGTGTGGCCGCGAATCAGCCCCAGCATTTT. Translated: CATSVAANQPQHF.

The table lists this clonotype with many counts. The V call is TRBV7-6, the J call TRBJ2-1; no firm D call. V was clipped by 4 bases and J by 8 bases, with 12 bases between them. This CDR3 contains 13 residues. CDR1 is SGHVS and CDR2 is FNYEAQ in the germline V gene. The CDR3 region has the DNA TGTGCCAGCAGCTCGGGCAGAGGAGATGAGCAGTTCTTC. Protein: CASSSGRGDEQFF.

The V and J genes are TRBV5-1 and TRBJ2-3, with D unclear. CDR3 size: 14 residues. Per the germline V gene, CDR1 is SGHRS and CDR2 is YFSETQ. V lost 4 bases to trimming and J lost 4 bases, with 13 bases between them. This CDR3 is CASSGDIAADTQYF. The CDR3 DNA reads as TGCGCCAGCAGCGGAGACATTGCGGCAGATACGCAGTATTTT.

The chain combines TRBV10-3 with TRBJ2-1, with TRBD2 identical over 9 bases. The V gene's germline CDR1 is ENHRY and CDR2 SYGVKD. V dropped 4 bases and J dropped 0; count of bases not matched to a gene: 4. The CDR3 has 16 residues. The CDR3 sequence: CAISVSSGSSYNEQFF. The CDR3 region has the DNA TGTGCCATCAGTGTGAGTAGCGGGAGCTCCTACAATGAGCAGTTCTTC.

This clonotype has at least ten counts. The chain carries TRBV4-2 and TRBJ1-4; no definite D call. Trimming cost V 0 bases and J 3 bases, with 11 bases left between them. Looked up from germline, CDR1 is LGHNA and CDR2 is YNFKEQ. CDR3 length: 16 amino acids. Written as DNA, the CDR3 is TGTGCCAGCAGCCAAGAAACAGTTTCAGCTAATGAAAAACTGTTTTTT. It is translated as CASSQETVSANEKLFF.

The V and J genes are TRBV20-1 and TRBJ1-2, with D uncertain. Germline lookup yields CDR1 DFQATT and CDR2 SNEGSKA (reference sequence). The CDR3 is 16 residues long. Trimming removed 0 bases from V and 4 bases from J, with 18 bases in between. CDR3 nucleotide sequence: TGCAGTGCTAGAGATCGAACTACAACGGCTGCCTATGGCTACACCTTC. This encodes CSARDRTTTAAYGYTF.

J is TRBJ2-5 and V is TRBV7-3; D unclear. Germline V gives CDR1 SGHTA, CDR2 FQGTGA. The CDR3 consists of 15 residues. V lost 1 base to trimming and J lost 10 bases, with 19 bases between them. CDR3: CASSLRLGADNDQYF. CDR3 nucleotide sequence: TGTGCCAGCAGCTTAAGGTTGGGTGCCGACAATGACCAGTACTTC.

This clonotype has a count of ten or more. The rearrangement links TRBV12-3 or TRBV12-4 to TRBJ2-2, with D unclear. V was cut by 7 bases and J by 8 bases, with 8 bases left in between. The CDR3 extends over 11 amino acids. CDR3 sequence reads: CASTTFGELFF. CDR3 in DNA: TGTGCCAGCACCACCTTTGGGGAGCTGTTTTTT.

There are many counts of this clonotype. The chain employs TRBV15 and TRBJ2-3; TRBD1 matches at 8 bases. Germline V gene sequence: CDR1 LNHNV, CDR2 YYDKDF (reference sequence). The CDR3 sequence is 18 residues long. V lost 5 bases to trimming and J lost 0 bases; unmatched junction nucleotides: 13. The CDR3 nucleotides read TGTGCCACCAGCGCGGGACCGACCGGGACAGGCAGCACAGATACGCAGTATTTT. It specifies CATSAGPTGTGSTDTQYF.

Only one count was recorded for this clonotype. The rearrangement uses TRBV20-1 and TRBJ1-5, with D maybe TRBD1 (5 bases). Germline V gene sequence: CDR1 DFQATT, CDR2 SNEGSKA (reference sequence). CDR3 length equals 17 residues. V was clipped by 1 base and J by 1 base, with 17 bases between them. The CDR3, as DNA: TGCAGTGCTAGAGCGGGGGGGGGACTTCCAAGCAATCAGCCCCAGCATTTT. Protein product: CSARAGGGLPSNQPQHF.

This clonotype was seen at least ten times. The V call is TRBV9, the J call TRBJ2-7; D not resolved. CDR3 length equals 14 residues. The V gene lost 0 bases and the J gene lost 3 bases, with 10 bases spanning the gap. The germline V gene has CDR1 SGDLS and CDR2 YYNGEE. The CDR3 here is CASSVGNGNYEQYF. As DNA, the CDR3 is TGTGCCAGCAGCGTAGGAAACGGTAACTACGAGCAGTACTTC.

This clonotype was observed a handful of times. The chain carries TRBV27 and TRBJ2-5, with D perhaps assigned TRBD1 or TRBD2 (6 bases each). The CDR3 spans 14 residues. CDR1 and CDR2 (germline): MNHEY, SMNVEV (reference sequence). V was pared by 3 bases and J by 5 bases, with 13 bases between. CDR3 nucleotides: TGTGCCAGCAGTTTGTCGGGGGCTGTGGAGACCCAGTACTTC. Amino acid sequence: CASSLSGAVETQYF.

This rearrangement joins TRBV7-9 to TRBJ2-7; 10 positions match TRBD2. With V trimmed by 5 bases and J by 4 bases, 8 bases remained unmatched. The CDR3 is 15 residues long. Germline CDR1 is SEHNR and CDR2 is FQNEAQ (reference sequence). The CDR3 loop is CASSQGLATIYEQYF. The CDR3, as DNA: TGTGCCAGCAGCCAGGGACTAGCGACCATTTACGAGCAGTACTTC.

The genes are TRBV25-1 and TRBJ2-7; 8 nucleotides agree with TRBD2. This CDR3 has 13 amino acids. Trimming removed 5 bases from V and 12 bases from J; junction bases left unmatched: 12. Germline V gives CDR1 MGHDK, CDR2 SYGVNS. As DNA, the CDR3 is TGTGCCAGCAGTTTCCCGGGGGGGGGGAGACCGTACTTC. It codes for CASSFPGGGRPYF.

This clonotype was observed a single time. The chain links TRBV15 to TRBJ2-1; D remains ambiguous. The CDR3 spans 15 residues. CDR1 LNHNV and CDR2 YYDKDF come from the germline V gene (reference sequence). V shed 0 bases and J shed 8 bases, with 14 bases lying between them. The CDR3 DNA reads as TGTGCCACCAGCAGAGATCCGGCTCTATTTGATGAGCAGTTCTTC. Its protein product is CATSRDPALFDEQFF.

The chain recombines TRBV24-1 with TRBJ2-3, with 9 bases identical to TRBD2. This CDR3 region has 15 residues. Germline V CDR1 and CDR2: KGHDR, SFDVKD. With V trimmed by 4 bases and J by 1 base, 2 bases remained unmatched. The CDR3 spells CATSERTSGTDTQYF. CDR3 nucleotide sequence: TGTGCCACCAGTGAAAGGACTAGCGGCACAGATACGCAGTATTTT.

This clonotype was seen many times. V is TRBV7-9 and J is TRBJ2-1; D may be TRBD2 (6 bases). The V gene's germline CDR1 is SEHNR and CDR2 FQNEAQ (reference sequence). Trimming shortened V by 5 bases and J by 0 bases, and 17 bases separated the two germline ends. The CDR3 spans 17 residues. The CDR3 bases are TGTGCCAGCAGCCCTCGGACGGGGGAAAGCTCCTACAATGAGCAGTTCTTC. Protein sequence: CASSPRTGESSYNEQFF.